The clone carrying this T cell receptor beta chain was observed at least ten times. CDR3 size: 16 residues. CDR1 is DFQATT and CDR2 is SNEGSKA in the germline V gene (reference sequence). This sample stems from a study of blood T cells in healthy people across ages. A J-beta primer mix and a sample-barcoded 5' primer were used in a second PCR of roughly 7 to 12 cycles. A 12-random-nucleotide template-switch adaptor tagged each cDNA molecule. TCRdb processed the 5' RACE reads anew with MiXCR; each CDR3 protein has one entry. This sample has more than 650,000 distinct CDR3 sequences; about 20% occur once, and the top ten carry about 22%.

The clonotype comes from a man in his 70s in good health. The rearrangement joins TRBV20-1 to TRBJ2-5; 9 bases fit TRBD2. Near its end, the DNA agrees better with TRBJ2-1, so the J call may be wrong. Sequencing was carried out using blood. Written as DNA, the CDR3 is TGCAGTGCCCCCGAACGTAGCGGGAGAGCGGTTGATGAGCAGTTCTTC. It translates to CSAPERSGRAVDEQFF.